This T cell receptor (beta chain) was captured in a study of shared clonotypes between healthy human individuals. Healthy adults negative for HIV, lacking recent acute infections or vaccinations, served as donors. This CDR3 contains 15 residues. V lost 5 bases to trimming and J lost 7 bases, with 20 bases between them. From germline, CDR1 is SGHTA and CDR2 FQGNSA. In the original processing: For the immunoSEQ data, sequences were junction-only without quality scores, so filtering differed. The protocol was immunoSEQ multiplex PCR, while the TCRdb copy is restricted to in-frame clones and leaves out a portion. V, J and clone size are taken as reported in that table, and D and trimming were inferred from the DNA itself. The table records approximately 2.1 million clones, approximately 95% of them present only once.

Source material: naive CD4+ T cells from PBMCs. Indicated subset: CD45RA+ positively selected. The chain links TRBV7-2 to TRBJ2-5; a weak D match, TRBD1 (5 bases). The clonotype comes from a man aged 18 to 29 in good health. Some clones in this sample may be carry-over from other donors' samples. CDR3 sequence reads: CASSEITGNLGTQYF. The CDR3 DNA sequence: TGTGCCAGCAGCGAGATTACAGGAAACCTTGGGACCCAGTACTTC.